The rows below give T cell receptor beta chains drawn from one sample of a study of T cells in Graves' hyperthyroidism and ophthalmopathy. MiXCR, applied by TCRdb to the multiplex PCR reads, yields one record per CDR3 protein. The data contain around 290,000 distinct CDR3 sequences, 13% of them seen just once; the ten biggest clones take up 7.5% to 8%. The sample taken for sequencing was blood. Every receptor here comes from a woman in her twenties or thirties with Graves' hyperthyroidism that later progressed to Graves' ophthalmopathy. CDR3s leave out the opening cysteine and the closing phenylalanine or tryptophan. The order of the fields is V gene, CDR3 length, clone size, CDR3 protein. Clone size is shown for a subset of rows, as once, few, many or a class of expanded clone.

>TRBV20-1|16|many
SAKGRDNLFRVNTEAF
>TRBV7-9|16|NA
ASSLKGLAGGPGDEQF
>TRBV6-6|13|many
ASSYSGDSSYEQY
>TRBV5-6|12|few
ASSQALATDTQY
>TRBV10-3|10|NA
AISGSGSEAF
>TRBV7-9|15|many
ASEPTENSGSVYEQY
>TRBV7-3|12|many
ASSQDGSSYEQY
>TRBV12-3/TRBV12-4|13|many
ASRLTSGDYNEQF
>TRBV13|13|many
ASRFRLANSHEQF
>TRBV28|15|many
ASSLSPGGVVYNEQF
>TRBV7-9|13|many
ASSSGQESKYEQY
>TRBV15|13|NA
ATSRGAGDYYEQY
>TRBV30|11|many
AWSVGRGYGYT
>TRBV12-3/TRBV12-4|11|many
ASSPGAKNIQY
>TRBV20-1|14|many
SARDGGDSPYNEQF
>TRBV28|15|many
ASSSRRGRSGANVLT
>TRBV2|12|many
ASRVGQGTHEQY
>TRBV27|12|few
ASRSVGVGEAQY
>TRBV6-1|13|NA
ASRSLAGKTGELF
>TRBV20-1|14|many
SAPRFESGNSNEQF
>TRBV2|13|many
ASSEVGVSGNTIY
>TRBV27|12|NA
ASSPGGQGDEQF
>TRBV11-1|12|many
ASSLAGNRYEQY
>TRBV28|13|many
ASSLTLAGSNEQY
>TRBV13|10|many
ASSRGNTEAF
>TRBV28|15|many
ASSPRWRSSFSYEQY
>TRBV6-2/TRBV6-3|12|few
ASSYGADNQPQH
>TRBV11-2|14|many
ASSTYSGSSYNEQF
>TRBV12-3/TRBV12-4|12|many
ASNLMGFTDTQY
>TRBV7-9|12|many
ASSFTGGATEAF
>TRBV4-1|15|NA
ASSVGGAKTNTGELF
>TRBV28|12|many
ASSFLGANYGYT
>TRBV4-1|13|NA
ASSQDGTSNQPQH
>TRBV29-1|13|few
SVVLSGFRGHGCT
>TRBV10-3|13|NA
AISATLGRADEQF